This TCR beta chain originates from a study of graft-versus-host responses after intestinal transplantation. Background on the study: Multivisceral, liver-intestinal, or isolated intestinal transplants were performed in recipients. The recipients all started with anti-thymocyte globulin induction and then took tacrolimus and steroids for two to four years. The study, taken as a whole, reports: The marrow of recipients harbored GvH clones, and ileum or blood showed some of them first. Allografts of patients with graft-donor T cell macrochimerism showed high graft-versus-host to host-versus-graft clone ratios.

About this clone: Antigen unknown.

TCRdb keeps only in-frame clones here, not all; method: immunoSEQ multiplex PCR. The table records fewer than 85,000 clones, around 92% of them present only once. The receptor was derived from a human donor who received an intestinal transplant. Sequencing used unstimulated CD8+ T cells sorted from spleen or lymph node cells, obtained before intestinal transplant.

The DNA of the CDR3 is TGTGCCAGCAGTGAAGCCCCGACCGGTCTTATCGGGACAGGGGGCGATATTTGGAAACTGTTTTTT. Translating it yields CASSEAPTGLIGTGGDIWKLFF. This rearrangement joins TRBV6-1 to TRBJ1-4; the match to TRBD1 covers 12 bases. V lost 0 bases to trimming and J lost 11 bases; unmatched junction nucleotides: 25. This CDR3 region has 22 residues. Germline CDR1 MNHNS, CDR2 SASEGT.